These 6 T cell receptor beta chains came from one sample sequenced in a study of T cells in Graves' hyperthyroidism and ophthalmopathy. Regions amplified from RNA transcripts were the TCR beta CDR3 regions. TCR CDR3 underwent first-round RT-PCR with the HTBI primer set. One entry per CDR3 protein, called by TCRdb with MiXCR from the multiplex PCR reads. The sample lists 360,000 or so distinct CDR3 sequences, around 15% occurring once. The sample was blood. The receptors derive from an older woman with Graves' ophthalmopathy.

This clonotype was recorded a few times. The V call is TRBV20-1, the J call TRBJ2-4; possibly TRBD2 for D (6 bases). V was clipped by 3 bases and J by 1 base, with 16 bases between them. Germline CDR1 DFQATT, CDR2 SNEGSKA (reference sequence). This CDR3 has 16 residues. The CDR3 spells CSASPRGLLAKNIQYF. The CDR3 nucleotides read TGCAGTGCTAGCCCTCGGGGACTTCTCGCCAAAAACATTCAGTACTTC.

CDR3 amino acids: CASSPPGAGGQPQHF. The CDR3 DNA reads as TGTGCCAGCAGCCCTCCGGGGGCAGGGGGGCAGCCCCAGCATTTT. This rearrangement joins TRBV7-9 to TRBJ1-5; 7 nucleotides match TRBD1. The CDR3 extends over 15 amino acids. Germline V gene data show CDR1 as SEHNR and CDR2 as FQNEAQ (reference sequence). The J segment lost 7 bases and the V segment lost 5 bases, leaving 11 bases of the junction unmatched.

In this sample, this clonotype turned up many times. This chain uses TRBV27 with TRBJ2-1, with 7 bases fitting TRBD1. Losses at the gene ends were 8 bases for V and 0 bases for J; bases not matched to a gene: 7. Germline V gene lookup returns CDR1 MNHEY and CDR2 SMNVEV (reference sequence). The length of the CDR3 is 15 residues. In DNA, the CDR3 is TGTGCCAGCCGCCGGGACAGTCCCTCCTACAATGAGCAGTTCTTC. Protein: CASRRDSPSYNEQFF.

This chain uses TRBV12-3 or TRBV12-4 with TRBJ2-2, with a possible D match to TRBD2 (5 bases). V lost 1 base and J lost 5, with 20 bases in between. CDR3 length: 18 residues. CDR3 sequence reads: CASSLVPGMGVLTGELFF. The CDR3 DNA reads as TGTGCCAGCAGTTTAGTCCCGGGAATGGGAGTTCTGACCGGGGAGCTGTTTTTT.

The table lists this clonotype with many counts. CDR3 DNA sequence: TGCAGCGTTGAGGGGAATACCGGCTACACCTTC. Its protein product is CSVEGNTGYTF. The chain recombines TRBV29-1 with TRBJ1-2; D not resolved. Germline V CDR1 and CDR2: SQVTM, ANQGSEA. Trimming took off 3 bases at V and 8 bases at J, with 10 bases between the two ends. The CDR3 loop spans 11 amino acids.

This clonotype came up a few times. V and J are TRBV5-5 and TRBJ1-5; the D is unclear. The CDR3 runs to 15 residues. V was shortened by 2 bases and J by 2 bases, with 11 bases between the two germline ends. Germline values: CDR1 SGHKS, CDR2 YYEKEE (reference sequence). This CDR3 reads CASSFNAVGNQPQHF. CDR3 sequence (DNA): TGTGCCAGCAGCTTCAACGCAGTTGGCAATCAGCCCCAGCATTTT.